A selection of T cell receptor beta chains follows, all from one sample in a study of T-cell reconstitution after alpha-beta-depleted transplantation in children. TCRdb redid the calling of the PCR reads with MiXCR, one entry per CDR3 protein. The data show some 440,000 distinct CDR3 sequences, around 15% seen once. The source material was PBMCs, mostly from graft donor cells, sampled 360 days after TCRalphabeta/CD19-depleted stem cell transplant. All receptors derive from a boy under two years old who had a stem cell transplant for Wiskott-Aldrich syndrome, so the T cells may come from the graft donor. Each CDR3 is given with its conserved first and last residue. D genes are given only for firm matches. Only part of the rows carry a size: once, few, many, or a class if the clone is expanded.

V	size	J	D	DNA	CDR3
TRBV10-2	few	TRBJ1-1	TRBD1	TGCGCCAGCAGTGAGTTCGGGACAGGGAGGAAGATGAACACTGAAGCTTTCTTT	CASSEFGTGRKMNTEAFF
TRBV9	.	TRBJ2-2	.	TGTGCCAGCAGCCCCGCCGGCCCGGGGGTGAGGACCGGGGAGCTGTTTTTT	CASSPAGPGVRTGELFF
TRBV4-1	.	TRBJ2-3	TRBD2	TGCGCCAGCAGCCAAGCAACGGGGGGTCTCACAGATACGCAGTATTTT	CASSQATGGLTDTQYF
TRBV4-3	few	TRBJ2-7	TRBD2	TGCGCCAGCAGCCAAGAGATCGATCGGGGACTAGCGACCTACGAGCAGTACTTC	CASSQEIDRGLATYEQYF
TRBV20-1	few	TRBJ2-1	.	TGCTCTTTAAGGCCCGACAATGAGCAGTTCTTC	CSLRPDNEQFF
TRBV6-1	few	TRBJ2-3	TRBD2	TGTGCCAGCTTTTTGCGGGAGGGTTCAGATACGCAGTATTTT	CASFLREGSDTQYF
TRBV11-2	few	TRBJ2-1	.	TGTGCCAGCAGCTTAAGGGAGGCTAGAGGAAGGAATGAGCAGTTCTTC	CASSLREARGRNEQFF
TRBV5-4	.	TRBJ2-2	TRBD2	TGTGCCAGCAGCTTGGGCGGGGGATTACGGAGTTCGAACACCGGGGAGCTGTTTTTT	CASSLGGGLRSSNTGELFF
TRBV25-1	.	TRBJ2-7	.	TGTGCCAGCAGTCGGCAGACCTACGAGCAGTACTTC	CASSRQTYEQYF
TRBV28	many	TRBJ2-4	TRBD2	TGTGCCAGCAGTTTTCCGACTCCGGGACTAGCGGGGGGTCCGGAAGGGGCCAAAAACATTCAGTACTTC	CASSFPTPGLAGGPEGAKNIQYF
TRBV27	few	TRBJ2-1	TRBD1	TGTGCCAGCAAGGGCAGGGGGAATGAGCAGTTCTTC	CASKGRGNEQFF
TRBV12-3/TRBV12-4	.	TRBJ1-2	.	TGTGCCAGTTCCCCCTACGGGGGGAACTATGGCTACACCTTC	CASSPYGGNYGYTF
TRBV6-2/TRBV6-3	few	TRBJ2-2	.	TGTGCCAGCAGCATAACCCTGCTGACCGGGGAGCTGTTTTTT	CASSITLLTGELFF
TRBV9	.	TRBJ2-7	.	TGTGCCAGCAGCGTAGGATCAGGGACCTACGAGCAGTACTTC	CASSVGSGTYEQYF
TRBV28	.	TRBJ2-1	.	TGTGCCAGCAATGTTAGGTTAGTCAATGAGCAGTTCTTC	CASNVRLVNEQFF
TRBV7-8	.	TRBJ1-2	.	TGTGCCAGCAGCGGGATAACAGGGACCTATGGCTACACCTTC	CASSGITGTYGYTF
TRBV7-2	.	TRBJ2-3	TRBD2	TGTGCCAGCAGCTTATACTTGGGACTAGCAGATACGCAGTATTTT	CASSLYLGLADTQYF